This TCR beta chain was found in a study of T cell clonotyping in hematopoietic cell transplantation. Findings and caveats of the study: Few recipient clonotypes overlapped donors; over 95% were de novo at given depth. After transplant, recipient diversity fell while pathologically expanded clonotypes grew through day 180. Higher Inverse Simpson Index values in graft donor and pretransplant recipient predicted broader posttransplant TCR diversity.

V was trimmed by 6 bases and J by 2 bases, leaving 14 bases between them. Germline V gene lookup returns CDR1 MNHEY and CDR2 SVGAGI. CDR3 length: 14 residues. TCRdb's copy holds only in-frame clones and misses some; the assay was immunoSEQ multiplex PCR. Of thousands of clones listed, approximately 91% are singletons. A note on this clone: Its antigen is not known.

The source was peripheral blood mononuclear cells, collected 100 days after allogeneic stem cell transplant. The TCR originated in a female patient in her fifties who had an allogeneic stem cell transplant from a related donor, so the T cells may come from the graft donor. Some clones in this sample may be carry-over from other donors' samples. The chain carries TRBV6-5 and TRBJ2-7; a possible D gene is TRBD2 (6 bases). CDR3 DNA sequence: TGTGCCAGCAGCCCGGGGCGGGGCACCTACGAGCAGTACTTC. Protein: CASSPGRGTYEQYF.